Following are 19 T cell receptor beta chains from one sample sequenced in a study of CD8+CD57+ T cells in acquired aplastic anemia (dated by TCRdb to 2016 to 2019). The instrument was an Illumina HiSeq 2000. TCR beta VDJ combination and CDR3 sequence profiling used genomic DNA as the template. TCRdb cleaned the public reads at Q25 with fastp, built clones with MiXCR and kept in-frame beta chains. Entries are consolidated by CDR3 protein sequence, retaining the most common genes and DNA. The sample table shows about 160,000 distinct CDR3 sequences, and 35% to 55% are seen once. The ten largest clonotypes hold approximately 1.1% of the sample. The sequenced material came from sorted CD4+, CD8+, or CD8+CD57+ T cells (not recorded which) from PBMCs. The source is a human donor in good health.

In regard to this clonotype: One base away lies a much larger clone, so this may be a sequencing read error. Here the CDR3 reads CASSLGQGESNQPQHF. CDR3 coding DNA: TGTGCCAGCAGCTTAGGACAGGGAGAAAGCAATCAGCCCCAGCATTTT. This chain joins TRBV11-2 and TRBJ1-5; 7 nucleotides line up with TRBD1. V trimming: 1 base; J trimming: 1 base; junction bases outside the gene matches: 4. CDR1 and CDR2 from the germline V gene are SGHAT and FQNNGV. The CDR3 spans 16 residues.

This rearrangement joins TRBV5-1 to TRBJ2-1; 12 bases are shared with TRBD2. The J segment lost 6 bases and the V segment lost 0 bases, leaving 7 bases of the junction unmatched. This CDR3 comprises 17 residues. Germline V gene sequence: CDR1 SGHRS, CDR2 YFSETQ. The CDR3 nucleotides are TGCGCCAGCAGCTTGGATGGACTAGCGGGGACCGGCAATGAGCAGTTCTTC. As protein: CASSLDGLAGTGNEQFF.

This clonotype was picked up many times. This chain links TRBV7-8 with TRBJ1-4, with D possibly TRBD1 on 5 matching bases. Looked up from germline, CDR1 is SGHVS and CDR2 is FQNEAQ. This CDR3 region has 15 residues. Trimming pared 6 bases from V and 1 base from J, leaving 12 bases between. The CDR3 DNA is TGTGCCAGCAGGGCTCGAGGGGAAACTAATGAAAAACTGTTTTTT. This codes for CASRARGETNEKLFF.

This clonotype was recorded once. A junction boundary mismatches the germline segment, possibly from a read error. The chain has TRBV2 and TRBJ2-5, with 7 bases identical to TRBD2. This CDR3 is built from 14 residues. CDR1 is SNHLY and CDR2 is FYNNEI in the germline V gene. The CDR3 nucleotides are TGTGCCAGCAGTGATGGACTAGTAGTGGAGACCCATTACTTC. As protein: CASSDGLVVETHYF.

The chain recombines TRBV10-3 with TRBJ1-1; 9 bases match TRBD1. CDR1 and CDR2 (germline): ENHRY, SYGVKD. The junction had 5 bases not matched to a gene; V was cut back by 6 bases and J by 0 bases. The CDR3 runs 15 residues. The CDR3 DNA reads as TGTGCCATCAGCCTACAGGGGGCTGTGAACACTGAAGCTTTCTTT. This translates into CAISLQGAVNTEAFF.

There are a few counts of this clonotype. As DNA, the CDR3 is TGTGCCAGCGGCTACGGGACACCGAACACCGGGGAGCTGTTTTTT. Protein product: CASGYGTPNTGELFF. The J gene is TRBJ2-2, the V gene TRBV7-8; TRBD1 is a possible D gene (6 bases). The CDR3 length is 15 residues. Trimming removed 8 bases at V and 0 bases at J, with 13 bases between. The germline gives CDR1 SGHVS, CDR2 FQNEAQ. The complete variable domain, with remaining parts taken from reference TRBV7-8 and TRBJ2-2, reads GAGVSQSPRYKVAKRGQDVALRCDPISGHVSLFWYQQALGQGPEFLTYFQNEAQLDKSGLPSDRFFAERPEGSVSTLKIQRTQQEDSAVYLCASGYGTPNTGELFFGEGSRLTVL.

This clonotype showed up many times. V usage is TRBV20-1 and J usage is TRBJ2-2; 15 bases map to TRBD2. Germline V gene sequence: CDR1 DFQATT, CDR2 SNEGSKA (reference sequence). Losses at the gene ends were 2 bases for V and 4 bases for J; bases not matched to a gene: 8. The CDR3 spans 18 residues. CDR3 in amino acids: CSARSLGLAGGVTGELFF. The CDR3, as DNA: TGCAGTGCTAGATCGTTGGGACTAGCGGGGGGCGTCACCGGGGAGCTGTTTTTT.

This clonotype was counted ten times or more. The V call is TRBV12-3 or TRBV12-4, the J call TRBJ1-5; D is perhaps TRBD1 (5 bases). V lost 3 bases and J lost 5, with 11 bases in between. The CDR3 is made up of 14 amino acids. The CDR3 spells CASSFSAGYQPQHF. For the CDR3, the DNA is TGTGCCAGCAGTTTTTCTGCAGGGTATCAGCCCCAGCATTTT.

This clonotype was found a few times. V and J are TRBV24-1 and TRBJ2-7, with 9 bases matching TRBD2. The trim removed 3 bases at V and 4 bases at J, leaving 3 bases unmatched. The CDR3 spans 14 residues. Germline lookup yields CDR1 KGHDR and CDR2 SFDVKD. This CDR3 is CATSDSGGLYEQYF. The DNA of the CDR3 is TGTGCCACCAGTGATAGCGGGGGGCTTTACGAGCAGTACTTC.

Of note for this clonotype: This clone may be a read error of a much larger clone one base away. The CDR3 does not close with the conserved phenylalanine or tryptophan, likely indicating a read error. This CDR3 is CASSLGGLAGAEQYS. For the CDR3, the DNA is TGTGCCAGCAGCTTGGGGGGACTAGCGGGAGCCGAGCAGTACTCC. The rearrangement uses TRBV5-5 and TRBJ2-7; 14 nucleotides agree with TRBD2. This CDR3 contains 15 residues. CDR1 SGHKS and CDR2 YYEKEE come from the germline V gene (reference sequence). V lost 0 bases, J lost 6 bases, and 2 bases stayed unmatched.

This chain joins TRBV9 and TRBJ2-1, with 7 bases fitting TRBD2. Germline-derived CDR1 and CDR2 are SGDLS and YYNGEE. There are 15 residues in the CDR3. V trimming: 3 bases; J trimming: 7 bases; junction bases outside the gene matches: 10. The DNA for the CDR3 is TGTGCCAGCAGCGAAACCCTCGGGGGGTCGAATGAGCAGTTCTTC. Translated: CASSETLGGSNEQFF. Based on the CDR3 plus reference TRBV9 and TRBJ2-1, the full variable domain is DSGVTQTPKHLITATGQRVTLRCSPRSGDLSVYWYQQSLDQGLQFLIQYYNGEERAKGNILERFSAQQFPDLHSELNLSSLELGDSALYFCASSETLGGSNEQFFGPGTRLTVL.

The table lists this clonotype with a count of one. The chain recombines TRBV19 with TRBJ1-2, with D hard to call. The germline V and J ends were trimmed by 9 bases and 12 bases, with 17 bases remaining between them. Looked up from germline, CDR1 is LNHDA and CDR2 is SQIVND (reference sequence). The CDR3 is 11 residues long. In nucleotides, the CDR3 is TGTGCCAGCAGCTCGTGGCCAGACCACACCTTC. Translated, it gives CASSSWPDHTF.

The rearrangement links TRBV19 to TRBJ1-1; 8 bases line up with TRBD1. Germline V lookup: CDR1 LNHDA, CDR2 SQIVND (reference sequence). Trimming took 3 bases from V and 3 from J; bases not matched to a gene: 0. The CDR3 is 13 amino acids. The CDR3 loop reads CASSMDRDTEAFF. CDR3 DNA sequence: TGTGCCAGTAGTATGGACAGGGACACTGAAGCTTTCTTT.

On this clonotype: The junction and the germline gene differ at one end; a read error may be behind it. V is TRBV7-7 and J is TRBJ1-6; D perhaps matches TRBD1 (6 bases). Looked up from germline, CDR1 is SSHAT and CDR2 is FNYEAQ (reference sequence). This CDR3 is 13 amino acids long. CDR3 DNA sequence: TGTGCTAGCAGTCCAGACCGGGGGCAATCCCTCCACTTT. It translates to CASSPDRGQSLHF. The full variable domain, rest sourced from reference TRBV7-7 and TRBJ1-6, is GAGVSQSPRYKVTKRGQDVTLRCDPISSHATLYWYQQALGQGPEFLTYFNYEAQPDKSGLPSDRFSAERPEGSISTLTIQRTEQRDSAMYRCASSPDRGQSLHFGNGTRLTVT.

CDR3 protein: CASSLGLAGSTDTQYF. As DNA, the CDR3 is TGCGCCAGCAGCTTGGGACTAGCGGGTAGCACAGATACGCAGTATTTT. This chain connects TRBV5-1 to TRBJ2-3; 10 nucleotides match TRBD2. Looked up from germline, CDR1 is SGHRS and CDR2 is YFSETQ. The CDR3 length is 16 residues. Germline trimming cut 0 bases from V and 0 bases from J; bases unmatched to any gene: 1.

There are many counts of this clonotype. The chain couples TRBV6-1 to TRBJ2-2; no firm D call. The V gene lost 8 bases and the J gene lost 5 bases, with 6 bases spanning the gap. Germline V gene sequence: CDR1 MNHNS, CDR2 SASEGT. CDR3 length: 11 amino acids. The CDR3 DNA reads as TGTGCCAGCGGAGTAACCGGGGAGCTGTTTTTT. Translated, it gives CASGVTGELFF.

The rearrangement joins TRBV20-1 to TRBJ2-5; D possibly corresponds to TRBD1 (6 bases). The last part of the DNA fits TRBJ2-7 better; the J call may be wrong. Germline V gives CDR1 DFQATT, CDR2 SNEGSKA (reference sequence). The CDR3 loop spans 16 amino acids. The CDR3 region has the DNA TGCAGTGCTTCCCCTTGGCAGGGGCGAACTACCTACGAGCAGTACTTC. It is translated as CSASPWQGRTTYEQYF.

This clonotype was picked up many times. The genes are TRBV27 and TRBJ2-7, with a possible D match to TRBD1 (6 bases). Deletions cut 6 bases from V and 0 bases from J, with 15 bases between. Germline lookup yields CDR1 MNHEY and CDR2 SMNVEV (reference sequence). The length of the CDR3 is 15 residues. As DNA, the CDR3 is TGTGCCAGCAGATACCAACGGGACACCTCCTACGAGCAGTACTTC. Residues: CASRYQRDTSYEQYF.

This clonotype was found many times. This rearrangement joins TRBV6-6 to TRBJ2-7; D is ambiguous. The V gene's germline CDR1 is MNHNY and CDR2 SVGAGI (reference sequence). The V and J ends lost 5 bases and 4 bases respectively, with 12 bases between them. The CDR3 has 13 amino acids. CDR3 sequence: CASSESPGYEQYF. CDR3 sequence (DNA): TGTGCCAGCAGTGAATCTCCGGGTTACGAGCAGTACTTC.